The 24 T cell receptor beta chains in this list originate from one sample, sequenced in a study of T cell changes during pregnancy in multiple sclerosis. Sequenced by immunoSEQ multiplex PCR; TCRdb stores in-frame clones only, minus some. In the table there are 15,000 to 25,000 clones, 80% to 90% of which are singletons. Source: CD8+ T cells from peripheral blood mononuclear cells, taken in the second trimester of pregnancy. The receptors derive from a female donor in good health, enrolled as a control in a pregnancy study.

The V call is TRBV10-3, the J call TRBJ2-3; TRBD2 might be the D (7 bases). CDR1 ENHRY and CDR2 SYGVKD come from the germline V gene. CDR3 length: 16 amino acids. Trimming removed 3 bases from V and 4 bases from J, with 17 bases in between. The CDR3 region has the DNA TGTGCCATCAGTGAAGAGGGGGGGGATGTCCCAGATACGCAGTATTTT. As protein: CAISEEGGDVPDTQYF.

This chain joins TRBV11-2 and TRBJ2-7, with D hard to call. Germline CDR1 and CDR2: SGHAT and FQNNGV. Between the trimmed V and J ends, which lost 1 base and 3 bases, there was a span of 10 bases. The CDR3 has 14 residues. The CDR3 DNA reads TGTGCCAGCAGCTTAGGGCTAGTTGGCTACGAGCAGTACTTC. Amino acid sequence: CASSLGLVGYEQYF. Complete variable domain (other parts from reference TRBV11-2 and TRBJ2-7): EAGVAQSPRYKIIEKRQSVAFWCNPISGHATLYWYQQILGQGPKLLIQFQNNGVVDDSQLPKDRFSAERLKGVDSTLKIQPAKLEDSAVYLCASSLGLVGYEQYFGPGTRLTVT.

The V call is TRBV30, the J call TRBJ2-3; maybe TRBD2 (5 bases). The CDR3 consists of 14 residues. Germline CDR1 reads GTSNPN; CDR2 reads SVGIG (reference sequence). Trimming left V 0 bases short and J 6 bases short, with 13 bases between. The CDR3 DNA reads as TGTGCCTGGAGTGTACTAGGGCCCGGGGATACGCAGTATTTT. Amino acid sequence: CAWSVLGPGDTQYF.

V is TRBV5-6 and J is TRBJ2-7; 7 nucleotides match TRBD1. The CDR3 loop spans 13 amino acids. V lost 5 bases to trimming and J lost 7 bases; unmatched junction nucleotides: 9. The V gene's germline CDR1 is SGHDT and CDR2 YYEEEE. CDR3 sequence (DNA): TGTGCCAGCAGTTGGGGGACAGCTAAAGAGCAGTACTTC. Translating gives CASSWGTAKEQYF.

The chain joins TRBV10-3 to TRBJ2-1, with a weak D call TRBD1 (6 bases). Trimming took off 3 bases at V and 1 base at J, with 16 bases between the two ends. The CDR3 has 17 amino acids. Germline values: CDR1 ENHRY, CDR2 SYGVKD. For the CDR3, the DNA is TGTGCCATCAGTGACTCCGGGACACTTGTATCCTACAATGAGCAGTTCTTC. It encodes CAISDSGTLVSYNEQFF.

V gene TRBV2 combines with J gene TRBJ1-4; D might be TRBD1 (5 bases). The length of the CDR3 is 18 residues. The V end lost 5 bases, the J end lost 5 bases, and 24 bases lay between the germline ends. Germline loops: CDR1 SNHLY, CDR2 FYNNEI. The CDR3 spells CASSKGRQSPLQNEKLFF. CDR3 DNA sequence: TGTGCCAGCAGTAAGGGGCGGCAGTCTCCCCTACAGAATGAAAAACTGTTTTTT.

The chain couples TRBV19 to TRBJ2-7; 7 bases are shared with TRBD2. CDR1 is LNHDA and CDR2 is SQIVND in the germline V gene (reference sequence). Germline trimming cut 9 bases from V and 3 bases from J; bases unmatched to any gene: 8. The CDR3 is 13 amino acids. The CDR3 DNA sequence: TGTGCCAGCGCCGGGGGGAGCGACTACGAGCAGTACTTC. Its translation is CASAGGSDYEQYF.

The chain couples TRBV11-1 to TRBJ2-7; TRBD1 aligns across 8 bases. The CDR3 spans 16 residues. The V and J ends lost 5 bases and 0 bases, in that order; junction bases with no gene match: 9. Germline loops: CDR1 SGHAT, CDR2 FQDESV (reference sequence). The chain's CDR3 is CASSPTTGESSYEQYF. The DNA for the CDR3 is TGTGCCAGCAGCCCGACGACAGGGGAAAGCTCCTACGAGCAGTACTTC. Using reference TRBV11-1 and TRBJ2-7 for the parts outside the CDR3, the full variable domain is EAEVAQSPRYKITEKSQAVAFWCDPISGHATLYWYRQILGQGPELLVQFQDESVVDDSQLPKDRFSAERLKGVDSTLKIQPAELGDSAMYLCASSPTTGESSYEQYFGPGTRLTVT.

The chain has TRBV18 and TRBJ2-3; tentative D call: TRBD1 (7 bases). Germline V gives CDR1 KGHSH, CDR2 LQKENI. The CDR3 extends over 18 amino acids. The germline V and J ends were trimmed by 0 bases and 4 bases, with 20 bases remaining between them. CDR3 nucleotides: TGTGCCAGCTCACCACCGATCTGGCTCCAGGGGGGCTCAGATACGCAGTATTTT. Amino acids: CASSPPIWLQGGSDTQYF.

The chain has TRBV4-2 and TRBJ1-6; D might be TRBD1 (6 bases). Per the germline V gene, CDR1 is LGHNA and CDR2 is YNFKEQ. V lost 3 bases to trimming and J lost 9 bases, with 12 bases between them. The CDR3 has 14 amino acids. The CDR3 sequence: CASSQSKGVSPLHF. For the CDR3, the DNA is TGTGCCAGCAGCCAGTCAAAGGGGGTTTCACCCCTCCACTTT.

The chain uses TRBV5-6 and TRBJ2-1, with 9 bases identical to TRBD1. The CDR3 length is 16 residues. Germline CDR1 reads SGHDT; CDR2 reads YYEEEE. J gave up 15 bases and V 4 bases, and 20 bases lay outside the gene matches. This CDR3 reads CASSPPLGQGSLFTFF. The CDR3 region has the DNA TGTGCCAGCAGCCCGCCCCTGGGACAGGGTAGTCTGTTTACGTTCTTC.

CDR3 sequence reads: CASSDSAAGELFF. In nucleotides, the CDR3 is TGTGCCAGCAGTGACTCGGCGGCCGGGGAGCTGTTTTTT. The V and J genes are TRBV6-4 and TRBJ2-2; D remains unclear. This CDR3 region has 13 residues. Trimming left V 0 bases short and J 6 bases short, with 5 bases between. The germline gives CDR1 MRHNA, CDR2 SNTAGT.

This clone came up once. This chain joins TRBV4-1 and TRBJ2-7; D is perhaps TRBD1 (6 bases). This CDR3 has 13 amino acids. The V gene lost 0 bases and the J gene lost 6 bases, with 9 bases spanning the gap. Germline CDR1 MGHRA, CDR2 YSYEKL. CDR3: CASSQDLGAEQYF. As DNA, the CDR3 is TGCGCCAGCAGCCAAGATTTGGGGGCCGAGCAGTACTTC.

The rearrangement joins TRBV9 to TRBJ2-7; D remains ambiguous. This CDR3 is 15 amino acids long. The germline gives CDR1 SGDLS, CDR2 YYNGEE. Trimming took 4 bases from V and 0 from J, leaving 14 bases between them. CDR3 sequence reads: CASSPPGANSYEQYF. CDR3 nucleotide sequence: TGTGCCAGCAGCCCCCCCGGAGCGAACTCCTACGAGCAGTACTTC.

In its sample, this clone was seen once. The rearrangement joins TRBV21-1 to TRBJ2-3; the table's D gene call, TRBD1, was not cross checked with the DNA. TRBV21-1 is a known pseudogene. This CDR3 has 13 amino acids. The CDR3 loop reads CASSYFQGDTQYF. The DNA for the CDR3 is TGTGCCAGCAGCTATTTCCAGGGGGATACGCAGTATTTT.

V gene TRBV9 combines with J gene TRBJ2-2; 8 bases line up with TRBD2. The CDR3 has 16 amino acids. The germline V gene encodes CDR1 SGDLS and CDR2 YYNGEE. V was pared by 6 bases and J by 6 bases, with 13 bases of the junction left unmatched. The CDR3 DNA is TGTGCCAGCACTAGACACGGGGGGGCCTTGGCCGGGGAGCTGTTTTTT. This codes for CASTRHGGALAGELFF.

The genes are TRBV27 and TRBJ1-2; D unresolved. Germline V gene sequence: CDR1 MNHEY, CDR2 SMNVEV (reference sequence). V lost 4 bases to trimming and J lost 5 bases, with 17 bases between them. The CDR3 is 15 amino acids. The CDR3 region is CASSWSRTGSYGYTF. The CDR3 DNA is TGTGCCAGCAGTTGGTCCCGGACGGGAAGTTATGGCTACACCTTC.

The rearrangement uses TRBV21-1 and TRBJ2-2; TRBD2, the table's D call, was not compared with the DNA. TRBV21-1 is termed a pseudogene. CDR3 length: 19 residues. The DNA for the CDR3 is TGTGCCAGCAGCACCCGTAACTTTAGCGGGGATACGAACACCGGGGAGCTGTTTTTT. It translates to CASSTRNFSGDTNTGELFF.

The chain couples TRBV7-9 to TRBJ2-2, with 7 bases that match TRBD2. Germline V gene sequence: CDR1 SEHNR, CDR2 FQNEAQ (reference sequence). Trimming cost V 5 bases and J 5 bases; bases outside gene matches: 11. The CDR3 length is 16 residues. CDR3 coding DNA: TGTGCCAGCAGCCCTAGTTGGGCGGGGGAAACCGGGGAGCTGTTTTTT. It encodes CASSPSWAGETGELFF. Looking up the rest from reference TRBV7-9 and TRBJ2-2 gives the full variable domain: DTGVSQNPRHKITKRGQNVTFRCDPISEHNRLYWYRQTLGQGPEFLTYFQNEAQLEKSRLLSDRFSAERPKGSFSTLEIQRTEQGDSAMYLCASSPSWAGETGELFFGEGSRLTVL.

This chain uses TRBV4-2 with TRBJ1-5; 9 bases agree with TRBD1. V was pared by 4 bases and J by 4 bases, with 17 bases of the junction left unmatched. CDR1 LGHNA and CDR2 YNFKEQ come from the germline V gene. CDR3 size: 19 residues. The CDR3 spells CASSLDGTGSVNINQPQHF. The DNA for the CDR3 is TGTGCCAGCAGCCTCGACGGGACAGGGTCGGTAAATATTAATCAGCCCCAGCATTTT.

The genes are TRBV14 and TRBJ2-7, with 11 bases that match TRBD2. Trimming took 2 bases from V and 6 from J; bases not matched to a gene: 15. This CDR3 is built from 18 residues. Germline-derived CDR1 and CDR2 are SGHDN and FVKESK. CDR3 DNA sequence: TGTGCCAGCAGCCAAAGGTGGGCTCATGGGACTAGCGGTTCCGAGCAGTACTTC. Its protein is CASSQRWAHGTSGSEQYF. Supplemented by reference TRBV14 and TRBJ2-7, the full variable domain reads EAGVTQFPSHSVIEKGQTVTLRCDPISGHDNLYWYRRVMGKEIKFLLHFVKESKQDESGMPNNRFLAERTGGTYSTLKVQPAELEDSGVYFCASSQRWAHGTSGSEQYFGPGTRLTVT.

This clone was counted once. This sequence joins TRBV7-2 and TRBJ2-1; 7 nucleotides match TRBD2. Germline loops: CDR1 SGHTA, CDR2 FQGNSA. The ends lost 1 base at V and 8 bases at J; junction bases unmatched: 5. The CDR3 is 14 residues long. The CDR3 nucleotides are TGTGCCAGCAGCTTAGTGACTAGCACCCATGAGCAGTTCTTC. As protein: CASSLVTSTHEQFF. Drawing the rest from reference TRBV7-2 and TRBJ2-1, the complete variable domain is GAGVSQSPSNKVTEKGKDVELRCDPISGHTALYWYRQSLGQGLEFLIYFQGNSAPDKSGLPSDRFSAERTGGSVSTLTIQRTQQEDSAVYLCASSLVTSTHEQFFGPGTRLTVL.

The gene calls are TRBV7-9 and TRBJ1-1; D ambiguous. CDR1 SEHNR and CDR2 FQNEAQ come from the germline V gene (reference sequence). The CDR3 runs 13 residues. V shed 5 bases and J shed 5 bases, with 12 bases lying between them. This CDR3 reads CASSHPGGTEAFF. Written as DNA, the CDR3 is TGTGCCAGCAGCCATCCCGGAGGGACTGAAGCTTTCTTT.

J is TRBJ2-2 and V is TRBV7-9; TRBD1 matches at 8 bases. This CDR3 has 17 amino acids. Germline V gene data show CDR1 as SEHNR and CDR2 as FQNEAQ (reference sequence). The trim removed 2 bases at V and 7 bases at J, leaving 12 bases unmatched. CDR3 protein: CASSLPRTGLGHGELFF. The DNA of the CDR3 is TGTGCCAGCAGCTTACCTCGGACAGGGTTAGGGCACGGGGAGCTGTTTTTT.